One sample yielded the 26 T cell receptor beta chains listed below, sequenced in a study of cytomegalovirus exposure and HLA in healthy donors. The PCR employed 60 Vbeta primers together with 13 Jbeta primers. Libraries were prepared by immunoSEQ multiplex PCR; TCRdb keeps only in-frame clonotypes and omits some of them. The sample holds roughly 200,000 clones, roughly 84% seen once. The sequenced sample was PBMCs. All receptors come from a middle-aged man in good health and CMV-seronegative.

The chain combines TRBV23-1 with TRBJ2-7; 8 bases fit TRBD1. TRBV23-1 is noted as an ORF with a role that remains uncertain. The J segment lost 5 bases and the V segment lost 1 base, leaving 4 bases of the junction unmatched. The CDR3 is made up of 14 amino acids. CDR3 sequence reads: CASSQYKTGDEQYF. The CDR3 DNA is TGCGCCAGCAGTCAATATAAGACAGGGGACGAGCAGTACTTC.

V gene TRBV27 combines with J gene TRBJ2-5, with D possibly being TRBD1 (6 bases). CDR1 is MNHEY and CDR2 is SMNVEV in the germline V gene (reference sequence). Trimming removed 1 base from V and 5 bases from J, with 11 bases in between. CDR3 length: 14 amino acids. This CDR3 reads CASSLFLGAETQYF. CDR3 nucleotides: TGTGCCAGCAGTTTATTTTTGGGGGCCGAGACCCAGTACTTC.

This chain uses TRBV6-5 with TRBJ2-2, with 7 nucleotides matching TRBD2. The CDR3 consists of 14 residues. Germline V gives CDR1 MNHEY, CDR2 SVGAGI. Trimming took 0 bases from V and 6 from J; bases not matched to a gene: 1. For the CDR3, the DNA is TGTGCCAGCAGTTACTCTGGGGGGGCCGGGGAGCTGTTTTTT. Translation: CASSYSGGAGELFF.

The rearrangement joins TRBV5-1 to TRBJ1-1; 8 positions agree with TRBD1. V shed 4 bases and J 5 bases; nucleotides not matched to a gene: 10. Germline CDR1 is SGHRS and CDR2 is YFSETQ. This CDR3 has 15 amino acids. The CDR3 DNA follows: TGCGCCAGCAGCCCAGGGGGCGCGAGGGATACTGAAGCTTTCTTT. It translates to CASSPGGARDTEAFF. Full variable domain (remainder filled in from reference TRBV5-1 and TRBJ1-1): KAGVTQTPRYLIKTRGQQVTLSCSPISGHRSVSWYQQTPGQGLQFLFEYFSETQRNKGNFPGRFSGRQFSNSRSEMNVSTLELGDSALYLCASSPGGARDTEAFFGQGTRLTVV.

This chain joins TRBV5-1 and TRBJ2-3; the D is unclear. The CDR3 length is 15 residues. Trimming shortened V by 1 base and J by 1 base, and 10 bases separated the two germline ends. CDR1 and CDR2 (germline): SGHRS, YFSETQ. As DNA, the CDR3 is TGCGCCAGCAGCTTGTCCAGGCCTGGCACAGATACGCAGTATTTT. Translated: CASSLSRPGTDTQYF. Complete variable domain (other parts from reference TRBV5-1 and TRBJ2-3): KAGVTQTPRYLIKTRGQQVTLSCSPISGHRSVSWYQQTPGQGLQFLFEYFSETQRNKGNFPGRFSGRQFSNSRSEMNVSTLELGDSALYLCASSLSRPGTDTQYFGPGTRLTVL.

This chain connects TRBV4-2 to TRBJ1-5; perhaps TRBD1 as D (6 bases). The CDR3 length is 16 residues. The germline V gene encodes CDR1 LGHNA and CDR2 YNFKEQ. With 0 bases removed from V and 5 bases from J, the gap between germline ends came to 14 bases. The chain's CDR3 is CASSQEVVQGYQPQHF. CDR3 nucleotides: TGTGCCAGCAGCCAAGAGGTGGTACAGGGTTATCAGCCCCAGCATTTT.

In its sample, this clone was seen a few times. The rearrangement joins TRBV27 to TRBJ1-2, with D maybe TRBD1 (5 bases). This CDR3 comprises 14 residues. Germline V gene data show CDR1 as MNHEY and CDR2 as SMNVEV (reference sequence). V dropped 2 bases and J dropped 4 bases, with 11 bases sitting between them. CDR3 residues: CASSLGQGGYGYTF. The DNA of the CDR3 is TGTGCCAGCAGTTTAGGTCAGGGTGGCTATGGCTACACCTTC.

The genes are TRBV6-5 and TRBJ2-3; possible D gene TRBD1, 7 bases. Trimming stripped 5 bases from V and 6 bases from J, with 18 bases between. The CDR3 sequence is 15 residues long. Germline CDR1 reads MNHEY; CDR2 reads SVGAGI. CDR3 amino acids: CASSPGGTSGDTQYF. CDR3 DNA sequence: TGTGCCAGCAGTCCAGGGGGGACCTCTGGGGATACGCAGTATTTT.

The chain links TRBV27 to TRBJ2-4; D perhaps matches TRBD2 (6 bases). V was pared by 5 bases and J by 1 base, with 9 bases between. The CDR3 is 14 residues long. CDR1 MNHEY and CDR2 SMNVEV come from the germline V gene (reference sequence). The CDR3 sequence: CASSVGTAKNIQYF. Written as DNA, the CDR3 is TGTGCCAGCAGTGTCGGGACTGCCAAAAACATTCAGTACTTC.

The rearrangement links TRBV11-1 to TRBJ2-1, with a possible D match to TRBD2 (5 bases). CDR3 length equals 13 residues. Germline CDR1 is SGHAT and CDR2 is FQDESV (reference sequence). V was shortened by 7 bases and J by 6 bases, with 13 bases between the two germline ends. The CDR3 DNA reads TGTGCCAGCACCAGTCCCACTAGCAATGAGCAGTTCTTC. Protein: CASTSPTSNEQFF. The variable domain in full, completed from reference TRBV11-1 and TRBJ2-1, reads EAEVAQSPRYKITEKSQAVAFWCDPISGHATLYWYRQILGQGPELLVQFQDESVVDDSQLPKDRFSAERLKGVDSTLKIQPAELGDSAMYLCASTSPTSNEQFFGPGTRLTVL.

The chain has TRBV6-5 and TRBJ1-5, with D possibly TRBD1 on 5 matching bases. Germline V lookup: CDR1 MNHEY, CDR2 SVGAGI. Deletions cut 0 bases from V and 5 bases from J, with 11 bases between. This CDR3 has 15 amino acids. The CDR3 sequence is CASSYSQQGDQPQHF. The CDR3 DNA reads TGTGCCAGCAGTTACTCCCAGCAGGGCGATCAGCCCCAGCATTTT.

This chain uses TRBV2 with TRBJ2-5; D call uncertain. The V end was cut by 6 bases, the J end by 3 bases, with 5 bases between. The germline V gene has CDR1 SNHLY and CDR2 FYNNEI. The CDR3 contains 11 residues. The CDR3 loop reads CASSLEETQYF. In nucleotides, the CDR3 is TGTGCCAGCAGCCTAGAAGAGACCCAGTACTTC.

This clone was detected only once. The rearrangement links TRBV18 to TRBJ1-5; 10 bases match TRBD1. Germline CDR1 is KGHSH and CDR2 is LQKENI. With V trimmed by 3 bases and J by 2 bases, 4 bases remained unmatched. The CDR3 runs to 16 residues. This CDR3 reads CASSPSGTGGNQPQHF. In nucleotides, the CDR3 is TGTGCCAGCTCACCCTCCGGGACAGGGGGCAATCAGCCCCAGCATTTT.

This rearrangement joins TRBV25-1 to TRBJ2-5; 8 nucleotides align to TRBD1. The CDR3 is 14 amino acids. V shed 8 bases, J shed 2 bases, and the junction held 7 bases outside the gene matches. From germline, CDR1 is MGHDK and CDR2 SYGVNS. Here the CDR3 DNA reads TGTGCCAGCCGACCTGACAGGGGACAAGAGACCCAGTACTTC. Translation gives CASRPDRGQETQYF. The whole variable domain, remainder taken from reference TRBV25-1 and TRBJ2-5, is EADIYQTPRYLVIGTGKKITLECSQTMGHDKMYWYQQDPGMELHLIHYSYGVNSTEKGDLSSESTVSRIRTEHFPLTLESARPSHTSQYLCASRPDRGQETQYFGPGTRLLVL.

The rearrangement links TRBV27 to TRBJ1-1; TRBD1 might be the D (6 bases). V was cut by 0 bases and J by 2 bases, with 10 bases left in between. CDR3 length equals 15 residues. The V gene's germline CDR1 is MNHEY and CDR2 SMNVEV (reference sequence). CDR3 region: CASSLSWGGNTEAFF. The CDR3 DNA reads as TGTGCCAGCAGTTTATCCTGGGGGGGCAACACTGAAGCTTTCTTT.

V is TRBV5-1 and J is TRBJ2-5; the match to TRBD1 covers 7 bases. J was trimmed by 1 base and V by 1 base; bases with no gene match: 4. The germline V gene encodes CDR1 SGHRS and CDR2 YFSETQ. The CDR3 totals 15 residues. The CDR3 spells CASSLSRGIQETQYF. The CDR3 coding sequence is TGCGCCAGCAGCTTGAGCAGGGGGATCCAAGAGACCCAGTACTTC.

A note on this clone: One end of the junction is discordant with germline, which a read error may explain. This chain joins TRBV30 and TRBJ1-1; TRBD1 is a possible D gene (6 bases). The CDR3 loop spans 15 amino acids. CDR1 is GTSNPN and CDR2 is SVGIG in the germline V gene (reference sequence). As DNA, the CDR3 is TGTGCCTGGAGTAACCCGGGACACCGGAACGCTGAAGCTTTCTTT. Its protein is CAWSNPGHRNAEAFF.

The CDR3 sequence is CASSPQEQGTEAFF. The DNA for the CDR3 is TGTGCCAGCTCACCCCAGGAACAAGGCACTGAAGCTTTCTTT. The gene calls are TRBV18 and TRBJ1-1; D unresolved. The V gene's germline CDR1 is KGHSH and CDR2 LQKENI. V was clipped by 3 bases and J by 4 bases, with 12 bases between them. The CDR3 length is 14 residues.

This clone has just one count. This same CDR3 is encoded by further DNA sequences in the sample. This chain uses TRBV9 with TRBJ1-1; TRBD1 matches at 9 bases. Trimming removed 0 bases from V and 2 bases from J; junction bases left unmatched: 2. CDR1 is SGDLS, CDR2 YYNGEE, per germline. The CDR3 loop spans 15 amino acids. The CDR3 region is CASSVAGQGNTEAFF. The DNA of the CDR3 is TGTGCCAGCAGCGTAGCGGGACAGGGCAACACTGAAGCTTTCTTT.

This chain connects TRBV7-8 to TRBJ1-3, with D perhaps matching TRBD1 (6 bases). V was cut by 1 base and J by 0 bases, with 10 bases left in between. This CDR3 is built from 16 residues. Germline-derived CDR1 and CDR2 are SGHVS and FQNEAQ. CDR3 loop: CASSLVRTASGNTIYF. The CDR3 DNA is TGTGCCAGCAGCTTAGTGCGGACAGCCTCTGGAAACACCATATATTTT.

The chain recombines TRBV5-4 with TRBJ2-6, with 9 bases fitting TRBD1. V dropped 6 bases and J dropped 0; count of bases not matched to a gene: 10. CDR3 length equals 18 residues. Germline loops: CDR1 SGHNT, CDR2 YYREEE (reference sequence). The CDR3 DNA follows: TGTGCCAGCACCCCGGCCGGGACAGGGCTCTCTGGGGCCAACGTCCTGACTTTC. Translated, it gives CASTPAGTGLSGANVLTF.

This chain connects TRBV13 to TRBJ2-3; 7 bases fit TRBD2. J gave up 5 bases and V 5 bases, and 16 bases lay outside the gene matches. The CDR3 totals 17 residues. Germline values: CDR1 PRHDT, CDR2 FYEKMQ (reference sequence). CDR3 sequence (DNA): TGTGCCAGCAGCCGCCCCCAGTTGCGGGAGAGGGGAGATACGCAGTATTTT. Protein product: CASSRPQLRERGDTQYF.

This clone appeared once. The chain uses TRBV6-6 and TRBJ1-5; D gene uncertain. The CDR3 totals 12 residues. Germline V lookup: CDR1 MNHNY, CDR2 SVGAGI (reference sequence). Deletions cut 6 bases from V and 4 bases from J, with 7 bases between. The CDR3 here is CASSRKNQPQHF. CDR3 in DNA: TGTGCCAGCAGCAGGAAGAATCAGCCCCAGCATTTT.

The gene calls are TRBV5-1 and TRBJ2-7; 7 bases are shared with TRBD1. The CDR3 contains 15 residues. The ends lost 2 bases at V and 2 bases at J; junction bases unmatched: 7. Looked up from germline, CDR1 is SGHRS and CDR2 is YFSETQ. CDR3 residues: CASSFSTGNTYEQYF. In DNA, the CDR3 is TGCGCCAGCAGCTTCTCGACAGGGAATACCTACGAGCAGTACTTC. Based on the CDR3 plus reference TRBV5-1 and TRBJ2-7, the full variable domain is KAGVTQTPRYLIKTRGQQVTLSCSPISGHRSVSWYQQTPGQGLQFLFEYFSETQRNKGNFPGRFSGRQFSNSRSEMNVSTLELGDSALYLCASSFSTGNTYEQYFGPGTRLTVT.

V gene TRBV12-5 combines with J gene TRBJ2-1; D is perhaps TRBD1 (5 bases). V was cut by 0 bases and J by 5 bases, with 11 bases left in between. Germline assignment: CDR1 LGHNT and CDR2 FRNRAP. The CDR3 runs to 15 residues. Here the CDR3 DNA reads TGTGCTAGTGGTTTGGTACACAGGTATGACAATGAGCAGTTCTTC. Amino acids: CASGLVHRYDNEQFF.

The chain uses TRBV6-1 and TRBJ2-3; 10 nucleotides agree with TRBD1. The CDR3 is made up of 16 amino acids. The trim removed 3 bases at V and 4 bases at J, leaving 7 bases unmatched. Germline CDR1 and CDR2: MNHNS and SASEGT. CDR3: CASSERTGGFADTQYF. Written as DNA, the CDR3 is TGTGCCAGCAGTGAGAGGACAGGGGGATTCGCAGATACGCAGTATTTT.